This entry concerns a single T cell receptor beta chain. There is no known antigen for this receptor. No base quality information exists; no much larger clone differs at one position. These data belong to a study of T cell responses to AZD1222 COVID-19 vaccine (dated by TCRdb to 2020 to 2022). As for the study more broadly: TCR sequencing covered 230 or so trial participants: 200 to 210 given two doses of AZD1222 and about 26 given two doses of MenACWY control vaccine. Trial participants were enrolled into age subgroups of 18-55, 56-69 and 70-plus years, which contained around 150, 28 and 57 TCR-sequenced participants, respectively. On the study overall, not on this receptor specifically: Participants were mostly white British and included more females than males, and it was suggested by the authors that clonal diversity may have been underestimated. Epitopes outside the regions mutated in the B.1.351 and B.1.1.7 variants were reportedly recognized by nearly half of the unique spike-specific TCRs. Because no samples from the day 14 peak response were available, repertoires could be characterized only after the peak T cell response. Conclusions about previously exposed vaccinees were limited because only a handful of AZD1222 recipients were SARS-CoV-2 seropositive at baseline. In the small 56-69-year group, the increase in depth fell short of significance, most likely because of low power. Vaccine-associated CD4 TCRs spanned the whole spike protein, with dominant responses in regions 160-218 and 743-854. Spike-specific TCR breadth and depth rose significantly after two AZD1222 doses compared with day 0 and with MenACWY recipients.

The label giving this sample's time point can be read as: about 28 days (+/-7) after the second vaccine dose. Taken with the paper, the label for treatment or condition translates to: meningococcal conjugate vaccine given as trial control. Vaccinee samples were obtained from the UK trials COV001 and COV002, which included a single-blind randomized controlled phase 2/3 trial of AZD1222 (ChAdOx1 nCoV-19) in healthy adults. For TCRbeta chain sequencing, PBMC samples from trial participants were taken at day 0 and at day 28 after the second dose. For this chain, trimming is 6 bases at the V end and 4 bases at the J end, and the number of junction bases without a gene match is 5. The germline V gene specifies SGHTA as CDR1 and FQGNSA as CDR2. Taken from cysteine to phenylalanine, the CDR3 has 15 residues. Of the read, only the CDR3 DNA is kept; its 45 bases are in frame from base 1. The CDR3 regions of human TCRbeta chains were analyzed by immunosequencing. Turning to the authors' computational methods: TCRs in the repertoires were compared against a reference library of SARS-CoV-2-specific TCRs that had been generated with the MIRA antigen-specificity platform. Breadth meant the fraction of unique TCRs that were SARS-CoV-2-associated, whereas depth meant the fraction of total T cells that were SARS-CoV-2-associated. Using the MIRA data, every spike-specific TCR was mapped to the spike region that the TCR reacted to and assigned to either a CD4 or a CD8 class. Log10-transformed breadth and depth values were compared by one-way ANOVA with Sidak's multiple comparisons tests. Entries here come from immuneACCESS through TCRdb and include only in-frame sequences with V and J called. Some clones fail to appear in such tables; in the studies checked, an unresolved V gene covers under half of the shortfall, and the cause of the remainder is unknown. V and J calls and clone size follow that table, whereas D and trimming were derived from the DNA. The sample contains 120,000 to 150,000 clones, nearly 90% of them found a single time. Approximately 5.1% of the sample goes to the ten largest clones.

The specimen comprised peripheral blood, sampled 28 days after the second dose of the MenACWY control vaccine. Recombination joined TRBV7-2 with TRBJ2-3; 12 bases in the junction line up with TRBD2. The receptor was derived from an adult who received the MenACWY meningococcal vaccine as a control. In nucleotide form, the sequence is TGTGCCAGCAGTCCTAGCGGGGGGGGCTCAGATACGCAGTATTTT. It codes for CASSPSGGGSDTQYF.